A selection of T cell receptor beta chains follows, all from one sample in a study of shared clonotypes between healthy human individuals. Assay: immunoSEQ multiplex PCR; the TCRdb copy retains only in-frame clones and omits some. The sample has roughly 330,000 clones, around 67% seen once; the top ten hold 10%. Sequences were obtained from memory CD4+ T cells sorted from blood. These receptors came from a man aged 30 to 39 in good health. Each CDR3 is given with its conserved first and last residue. D genes are given only for firm matches. Clone size is shown for a subset of rows, as once, few, many or a class of expanded clone.

abundance,j_gene,d_gene,v_gene,CDR3aa,CDR3nt
NA,TRBJ2-7,TRBD1,TRBV2,CASGQGANNEQYF,TGTGCCAGCGGACAGGGGGCGAACAACGAGCAGTACTTC
NA,TRBJ2-5,NA,TRBV11-1,CASSFQGETQYF,TGTGCCAGCAGCTTCCAGGGGGAGACCCAGTACTTC
NA,TRBJ2-3,TRBD1,TRBV29-1,CSVRDRGLTDTQYF,TGCAGCGTGCGTGACAGGGGGCTCACAGATACGCAGTATTTT
NA,TRBJ2-5,NA,TRBV19,CASSNSQGGGKTQYF,TGTGCCAGTAGCAACTCACAGGGCGGGGGTAAGACCCAGTACTTC
NA,TRBJ2-1,NA,TRBV20-1,CSARGGSEQFF,TGCAGTGCTAGAGGAGGCAGTGAGCAGTTCTTC
NA,TRBJ1-1,NA,TRBV5-5,CASSLKGVAEAFF,TGTGCCAGCAGCTTGAAGGGGGTGGCTGAAGCTTTCTTT
NA,TRBJ1-5,TRBD1,TRBV28,CASRESGQGHQPQHF,TGTGCCAGCAGGGAATCCGGACAGGGTCATCAGCCCCAGCATTTT
few,TRBJ2-5,NA,TRBV5-1,CASSLDPKQFHQETQYF,TGCGCCAGCAGCTTGGATCCGAAACAGTTCCACCAGGAGACCCAGTACTTC
NA,TRBJ1-1,NA,TRBV23-1,CASSHPGRAFF,TGCGCCAGCAGTCACCCCGGTCGAGCTTTCTTT
NA,TRBJ2-1,NA,TRBV5-1,CASSLKFDEQFF,TGCGCCAGCAGCTTAAAGTTTGATGAGCAGTTCTTC
NA,TRBJ2-7,NA,TRBV14,CASSPGNYEQYF,TGTGCCAGCAGCCCGGGGAACTACGAGCAGTACTTC
NA,TRBJ2-2,NA,TRBV10-1,CATMDSPTGELFF,TGCGCCACCATGGACAGCCCCACCGGGGAGCTGTTTTTT
few,TRBJ2-1,TRBD2,TRBV11-3,CASSDLNSGHNEQFF,TGTGCCAGCAGCGATCTGAATAGCGGGCACAATGAGCAGTTCTTC
NA,TRBJ2-1,TRBD2,TRBV10-1,CASSGAGGHNEQFF,TGCGCCAGCAGTGGAGCGGGAGGGCACAATGAGCAGTTCTTC
once,TRBJ2-2,NA,TRBV6-5,CASSYGGSGTGELFF,TGTGCCAGCAGTTACGGGGGTTCGGGCACCGGGGAGCTGTTTTTT